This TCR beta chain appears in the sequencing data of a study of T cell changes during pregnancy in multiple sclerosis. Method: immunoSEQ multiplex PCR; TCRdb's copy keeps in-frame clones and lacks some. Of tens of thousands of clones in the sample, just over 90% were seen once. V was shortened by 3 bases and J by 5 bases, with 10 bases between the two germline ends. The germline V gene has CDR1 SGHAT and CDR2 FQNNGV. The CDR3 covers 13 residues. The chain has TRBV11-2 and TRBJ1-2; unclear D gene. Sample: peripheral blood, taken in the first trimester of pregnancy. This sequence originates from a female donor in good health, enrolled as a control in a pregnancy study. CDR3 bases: TGTGCCAGCAGCTTGGAAGGACTTTATGGCTACACCTTC. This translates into CASSLEGLYGYTF.